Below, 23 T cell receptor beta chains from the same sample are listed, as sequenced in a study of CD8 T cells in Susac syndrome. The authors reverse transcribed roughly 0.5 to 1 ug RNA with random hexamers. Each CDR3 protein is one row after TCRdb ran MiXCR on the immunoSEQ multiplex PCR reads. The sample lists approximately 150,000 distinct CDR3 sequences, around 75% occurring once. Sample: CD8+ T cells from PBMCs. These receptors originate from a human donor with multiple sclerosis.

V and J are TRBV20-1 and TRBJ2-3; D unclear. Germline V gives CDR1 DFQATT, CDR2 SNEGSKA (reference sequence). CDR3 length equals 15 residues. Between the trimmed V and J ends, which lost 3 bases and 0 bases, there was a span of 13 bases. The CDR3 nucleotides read TGCAGTGCTAGCCTCTTCATCACCAGCACAGATACGCAGTATTTT. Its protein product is CSASLFITSTDTQYF.

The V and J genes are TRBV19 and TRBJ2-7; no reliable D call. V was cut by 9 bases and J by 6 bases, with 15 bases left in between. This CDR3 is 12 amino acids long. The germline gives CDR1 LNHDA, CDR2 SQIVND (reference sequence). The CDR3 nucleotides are TGTGCCAGCAGCCTAGGGTTGGGCGAGCAGTACTTC. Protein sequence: CASSLGLGEQYF.

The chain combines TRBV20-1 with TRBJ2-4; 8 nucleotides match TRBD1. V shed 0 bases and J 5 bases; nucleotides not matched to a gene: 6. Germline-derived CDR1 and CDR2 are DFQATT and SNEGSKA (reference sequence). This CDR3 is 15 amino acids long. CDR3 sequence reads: CSARDSPGQENIQYF. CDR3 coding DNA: TGCAGTGCTAGAGATTCCCCGGGACAGGAAAACATTCAGTACTTC.

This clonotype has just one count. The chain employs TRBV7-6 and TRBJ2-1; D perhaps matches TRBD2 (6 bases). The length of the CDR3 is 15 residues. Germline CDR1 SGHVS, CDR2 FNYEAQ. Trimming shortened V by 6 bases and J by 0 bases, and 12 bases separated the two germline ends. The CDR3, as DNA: TGTGCCAGCAGTTCCCGGGACTCCTCCTACAATGAGCAGTTCTTC. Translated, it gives CASSSRDSSYNEQFF.

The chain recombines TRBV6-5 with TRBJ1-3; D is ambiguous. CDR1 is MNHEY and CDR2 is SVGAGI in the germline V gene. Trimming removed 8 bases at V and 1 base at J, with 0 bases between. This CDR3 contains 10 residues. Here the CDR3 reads CASSGNTIYF. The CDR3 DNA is TGTGCCAGCTCTGGAAACACCATATATTTT.

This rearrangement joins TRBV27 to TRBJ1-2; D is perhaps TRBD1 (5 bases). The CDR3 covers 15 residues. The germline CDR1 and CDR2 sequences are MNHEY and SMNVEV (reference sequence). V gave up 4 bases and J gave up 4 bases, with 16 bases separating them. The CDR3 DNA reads TGTGCCAGCAGTTCTGGAGGAGGGGCAGTCTATGGCTACACCTTC. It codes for CASSSGGGAVYGYTF.

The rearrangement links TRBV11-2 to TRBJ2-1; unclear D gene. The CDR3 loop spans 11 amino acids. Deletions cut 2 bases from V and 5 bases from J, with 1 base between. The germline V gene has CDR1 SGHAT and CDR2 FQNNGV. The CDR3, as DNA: TGTGCCAGCAGCTTACACAATGAGCAGTTCTTC. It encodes CASSLHNEQFF. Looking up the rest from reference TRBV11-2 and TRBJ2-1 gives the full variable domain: EAGVAQSPRYKIIEKRQSVAFWCNPISGHATLYWYQQILGQGPKLLIQFQNNGVVDDSQLPKDRFSAERLKGVDSTLKIQPAKLEDSAVYLCASSLHNEQFFGPGTRLTVL.

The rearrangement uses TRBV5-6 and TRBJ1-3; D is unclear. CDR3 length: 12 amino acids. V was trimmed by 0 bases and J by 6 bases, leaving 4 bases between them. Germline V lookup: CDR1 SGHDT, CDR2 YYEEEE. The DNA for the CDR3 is TGTGCCAGCAGCTTGGGGGTAAACACCATATATTTT. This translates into CASSLGVNTIYF.

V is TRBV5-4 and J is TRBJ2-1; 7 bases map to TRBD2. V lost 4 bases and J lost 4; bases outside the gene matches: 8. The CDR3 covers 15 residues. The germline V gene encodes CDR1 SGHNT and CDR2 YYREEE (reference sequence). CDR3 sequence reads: CASSQLSGIYNEQFF. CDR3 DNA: TGTGCCAGCAGCCAGCTAAGCGGGATTTACAATGAGCAGTTCTTC.

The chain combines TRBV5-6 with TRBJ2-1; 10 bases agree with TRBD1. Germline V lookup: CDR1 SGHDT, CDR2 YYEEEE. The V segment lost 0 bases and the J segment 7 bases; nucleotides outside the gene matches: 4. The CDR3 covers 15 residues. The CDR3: CASSLGQGAGNEQFF. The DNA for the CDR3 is TGTGCCAGCAGCTTGGGACAGGGGGCTGGAAATGAGCAGTTCTTC.

CDR3 sequence (DNA): TGTGCCAGCGGGTCTCAGGGGACCGGGGCCAACGTCCTGACTTTC. Encoded protein: CASGSQGTGANVLTF. The rearrangement joins TRBV27 to TRBJ2-6, with D possibly being TRBD1 (6 bases). CDR3 length: 15 amino acids. CDR1 is MNHEY, CDR2 SMNVEV, per germline (reference sequence). Trimming removed 8 bases at V and 4 bases at J, with 15 bases between.

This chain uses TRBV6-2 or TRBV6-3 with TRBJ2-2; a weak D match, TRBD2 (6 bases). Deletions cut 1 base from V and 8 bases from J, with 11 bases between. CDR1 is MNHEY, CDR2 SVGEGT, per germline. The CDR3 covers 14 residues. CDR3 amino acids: CASSYLGGTGELFF. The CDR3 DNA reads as TGTGCCAGCAGTTACTTGGGGGGAACGGGGGAGCTGTTTTTT.

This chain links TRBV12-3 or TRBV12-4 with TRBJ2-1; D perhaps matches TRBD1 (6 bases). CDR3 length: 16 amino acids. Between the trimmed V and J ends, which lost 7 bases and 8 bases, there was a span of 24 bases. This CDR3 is CASTTIGGVGADEQFF. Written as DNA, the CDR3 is TGTGCCAGCACCACCATAGGGGGAGTGGGTGCCGATGAGCAGTTCTTC.

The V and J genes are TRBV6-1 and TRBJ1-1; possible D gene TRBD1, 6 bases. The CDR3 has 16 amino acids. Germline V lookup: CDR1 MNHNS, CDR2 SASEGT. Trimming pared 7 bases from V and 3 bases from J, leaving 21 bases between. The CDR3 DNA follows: TGTGCCAGCATCTTCGGGGGGCTCGAGACCGACACTGAAGCTTTCTTT. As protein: CASIFGGLETDTEAFF.

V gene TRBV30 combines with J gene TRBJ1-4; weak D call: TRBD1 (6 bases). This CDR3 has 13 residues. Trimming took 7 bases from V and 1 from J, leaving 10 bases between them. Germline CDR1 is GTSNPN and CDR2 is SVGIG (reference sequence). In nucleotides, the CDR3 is TGTGCCTCGGGGGCACTAACTAATGAAAAACTGTTTTTT. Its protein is CASGALTNEKLFF.

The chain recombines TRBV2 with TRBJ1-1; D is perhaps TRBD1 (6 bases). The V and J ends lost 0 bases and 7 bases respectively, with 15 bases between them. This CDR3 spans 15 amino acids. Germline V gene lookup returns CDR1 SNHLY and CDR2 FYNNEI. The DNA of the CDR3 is TGTGCCAGCAGTGAAGCGCTTGGGACATCCCTTGAAGCTTTCTTT. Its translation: CASSEALGTSLEAFF.

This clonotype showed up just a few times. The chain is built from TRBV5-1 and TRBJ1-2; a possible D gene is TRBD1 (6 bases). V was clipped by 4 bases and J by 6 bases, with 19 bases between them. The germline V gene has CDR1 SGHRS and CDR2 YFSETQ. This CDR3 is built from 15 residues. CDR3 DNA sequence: TGCGCCAGCAGCGACCTTGTTTGGGGGGGCCATGGCTACACCTTC. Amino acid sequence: CASSDLVWGGHGYTF.

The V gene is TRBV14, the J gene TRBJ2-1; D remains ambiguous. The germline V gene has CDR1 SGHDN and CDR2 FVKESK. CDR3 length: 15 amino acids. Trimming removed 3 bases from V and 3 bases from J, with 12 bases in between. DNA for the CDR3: TGTGCCAGCAGCCATCCCCAGGAGAACTACAATGAGCAGTTCTTC. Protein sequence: CASSHPQENYNEQFF.

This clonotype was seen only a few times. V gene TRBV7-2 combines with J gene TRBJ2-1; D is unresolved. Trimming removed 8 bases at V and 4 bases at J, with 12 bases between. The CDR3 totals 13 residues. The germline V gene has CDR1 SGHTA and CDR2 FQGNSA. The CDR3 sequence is CASGGFGYNEQFF. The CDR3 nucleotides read TGTGCCAGCGGCGGATTTGGGTACAATGAGCAGTTCTTC. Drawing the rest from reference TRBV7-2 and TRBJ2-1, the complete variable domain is GAGVSQSPSNKVTEKGKDVELRCDPISGHTALYWYRQSLGQGLEFLIYFQGNSAPDKSGLPSDRFSAERTGGSVSTLTIQRTQQEDSAVYLCASGGFGYNEQFFGPGTRLTVL.

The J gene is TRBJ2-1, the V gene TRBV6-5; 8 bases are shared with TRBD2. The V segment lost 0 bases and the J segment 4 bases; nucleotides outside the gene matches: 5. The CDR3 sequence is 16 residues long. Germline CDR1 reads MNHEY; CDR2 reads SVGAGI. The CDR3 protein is CASSYSAGEKYNEQFF. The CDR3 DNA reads TGTGCCAGCAGTTACTCAGCGGGGGAAAAATACAATGAGCAGTTCTTC.

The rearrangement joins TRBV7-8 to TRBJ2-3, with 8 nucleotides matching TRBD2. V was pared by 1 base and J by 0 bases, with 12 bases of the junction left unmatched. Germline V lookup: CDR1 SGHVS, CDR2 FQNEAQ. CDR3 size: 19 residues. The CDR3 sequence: CASSLGWGRREASTDTQYF. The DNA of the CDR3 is TGTGCCAGCAGCTTAGGGTGGGGTAGGCGGGAGGCAAGCACAGATACGCAGTATTTT.

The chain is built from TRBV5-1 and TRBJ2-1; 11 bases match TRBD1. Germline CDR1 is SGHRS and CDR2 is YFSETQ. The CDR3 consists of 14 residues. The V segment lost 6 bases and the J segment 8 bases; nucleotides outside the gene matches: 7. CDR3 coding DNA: TGCGCCAGCACTGGGACAGGGGGTTCCTATGAGCAGTTCTTC. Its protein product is CASTGTGGSYEQFF. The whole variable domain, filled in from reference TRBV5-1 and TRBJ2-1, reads KAGVTQTPRYLIKTRGQQVTLSCSPISGHRSVSWYQQTPGQGLQFLFEYFSETQRNKGNFPGRFSGRQFSNSRSEMNVSTLELGDSALYLCASTGTGGSYEQFFGPGTRLTVL.

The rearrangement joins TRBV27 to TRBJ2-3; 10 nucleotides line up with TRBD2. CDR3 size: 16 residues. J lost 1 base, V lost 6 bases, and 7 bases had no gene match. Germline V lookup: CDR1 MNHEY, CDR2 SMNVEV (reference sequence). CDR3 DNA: TGTGCCAGCAGCTACCTAGCGGGGGCCGGCACAGATACGCAGTATTTT. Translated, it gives CASSYLAGAGTDTQYF.